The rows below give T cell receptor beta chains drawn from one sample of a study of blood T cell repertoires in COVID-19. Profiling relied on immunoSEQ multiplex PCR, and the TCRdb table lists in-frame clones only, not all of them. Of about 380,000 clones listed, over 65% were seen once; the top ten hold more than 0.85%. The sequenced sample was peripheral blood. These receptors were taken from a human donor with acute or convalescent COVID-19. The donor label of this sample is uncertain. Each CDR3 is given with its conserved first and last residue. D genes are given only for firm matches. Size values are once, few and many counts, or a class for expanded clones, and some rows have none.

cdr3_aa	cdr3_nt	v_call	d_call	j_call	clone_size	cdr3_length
CATSDSRQGADTQYF	TGTGCCACCAGTGACAGCCGACAGGGCGCAGATACGCAGTATTTT	TRBV24-1	TRBD1	TRBJ2-3	.	15
CASSRQRGGFETQYF	TGCGCCAGCAGTCGCCAGCGGGGGGGCTTTGAGACCCAGTACTTC	TRBV5-1	TRBD2	TRBJ2-5	.	15
CTSSPTNYGYTF	TGTACCAGCAGTCCTACTAACTATGGCTACACCTTC	TRBV6-5	.	TRBJ1-2	once	12
CASSEGGADTQYF	TGCGCCAGCAGCGAAGGGGGGGCAGATACGCAGTATTTT	TRBV5-1	.	TRBJ2-3	.	13
CAWRARGGEGTEAFF	TGTGCCTGGAGGGCCCGGGGGGGGGAGGGTACTGAAGCTTTCTTT	TRBV30	.	TRBJ1-1	.	15
CASSQSPKLNTEAFF	TGTGCCAGCAGCCAAAGTCCTAAGCTGAACACTGAAGCTTTCTTT	TRBV5-4	.	TRBJ1-1	few	15
CASSEVRRVGELFF	TGTGCCAGCAGTGAAGTAAGGAGAGTCGGGGAGCTGTTTTTT	TRBV2	.	TRBJ2-2	.	14
CASRKHGANTGELFF	TGTGCCAGCAGAAAGCACGGAGCGAACACCGGGGAGCTGTTTTTT	TRBV6-5	.	TRBJ2-2	.	15
CAISELLQSTDTQYF	TGTGCCATCAGTGAGTTACTACAAAGCACAGATACGCAGTATTTT	TRBV10-3	.	TRBJ2-3	.	15
CASSYGRGDTQYF	TGTGCCAGCAGTTACGGGAGGGGAGATACGCAGTATTTT	TRBV6-5	TRBD2	TRBJ2-3	.	13
CAWSAPGTKNEQFF	TGTGCCTGGAGTGCACCAGGCACCAAGAATGAGCAGTTCTTC	TRBV30	.	TRBJ2-1	.	14
CSASYRKGENIQYF	TGCAGTGCTAGTTACCGGAAGGGGGAAAACATTCAGTACTTC	TRBV20-1	.	TRBJ2-4	.	14
CATSPGQGSTYGYTF	TGTGCCACCTCACCGGGACAGGGGTCGACCTATGGCTACACCTTC	TRBV19	TRBD1	TRBJ1-2	.	15
CASSIMASGVVQYEQFF	TGTGCCAGTAGTATTATGGCTAGCGGGGTTGTGCAGTATGAGCAGTTCTTC	TRBV19	TRBD2	TRBJ2-1	.	17
CASRSGHLAKNIQYF	TGTGCCAGCAGATCAGGACATCTAGCCAAAAACATTCAGTACTTC	TRBV6-5	.	TRBJ2-4	.	15
CASSDRGRQGYTF	TGTGCCAGCAGCGACAGGGGGCGGCAAGGCTACACCTTC	TRBV7-2	TRBD1	TRBJ1-2	.	13
CASSETVFGIYF	TGTGCCAGCAGTGAAACAGTGTTCGGCATATATTTT	TRBV6-1	.	TRBJ1-3	.	12
CASSYAWASATEAFF	TGTGCCAGCAGTTACGCCTGGGCCTCCGCCACTGAAGCTTTCTTT	TRBV6-5	.	TRBJ1-1	.	15
CATSDLPGQVNEQFF	TGTGCCACCAGTGATTTGCCCGGACAGGTCAATGAGCAGTTCTTC	TRBV24-1	TRBD1	TRBJ2-1	few	15
CASSIGRGANTEAFF	TGTGCCAGTAGTATAGGGCGGGGCGCGAACACTGAAGCTTTCTTT	TRBV19	.	TRBJ1-1	.	15
CASRQIIGGRAHNQETQYF	TGTGCCAGCAGACAAATAATTGGCGGGAGGGCCCACAACCAAGAGACCCAGTACTTC	TRBV3-1/TRBV3-2	TRBD2	TRBJ2-5	.	19
CASSLGGIANYGYTF	TGTGCCAGCAGCCTGGGCGGGATCGCTAACTATGGCTACACCTTC	TRBV5-4	.	TRBJ1-2	.	15
CASSFSNHRGTGYTF	TGTGCCAGCAGTTTTAGCAACCACAGGGGGACTGGCTACACCTTC	TRBV28	TRBD1	TRBJ1-2	.	15
CASSQRGLPGYTF	TGTGCCAGCAGCCAGAGGGGGCTACCAGGCTACACCTTC	TRBV3-1/TRBV3-2	TRBD1	TRBJ1-2	.	13
CASSPLEGATGYTF	TGTGCCAGCTCACCATTGGAGGGGGCGACAGGCTACACCTTC	TRBV18	TRBD1	TRBJ1-2	.	14
CASSQYSSDTFSGNTIYF	TGCGCCAGCAGCCAGTACTCATCGGACACCTTCTCTGGAAACACCATATATTTT	TRBV4-1	.	TRBJ1-3	.	18
CASSLGLATDTQYF	TGTGCCAGCAGTTTGGGACTAGCCACAGATACGCAGTATTTT	TRBV6-5	TRBD2	TRBJ2-3	.	14
CASRETQGDGYTF	TGTGCCAGCAGGGAGACACAGGGAGATGGCTACACCTTC	TRBV2	.	TRBJ1-2	.	13
CASSLPQSMNTEAFF	TGTGCCAGCAGTTTACCGCAGTCCATGAACACTGAAGCTTTCTTT	TRBV28	.	TRBJ1-1	.	15
CASSRDTLTEAFF	TGTGCCAGCAGCCGGGACACCCTCACTGAAGCTTTCTTT	TRBV3-1/TRBV3-2	.	TRBJ1-1	few	13
CASSSFNSYGYTF	TGTGCCAGCAGTTCCTTTAACTCCTATGGCTACACCTTC	TRBV6-5	.	TRBJ1-2	.	13
CATYRVNYGYTF	TGTGCCACCTACAGGGTTAACTATGGCTACACCTTC	TRBV6-5	.	TRBJ1-2	few	12
CATSKYLAENTDTQYF	TGTGCCACCAGCAAGTACCTAGCGGAAAACACAGATACGCAGTATTTT	TRBV15	TRBD2	TRBJ2-3	.	16
CASSYSPRQGYGYTF	TGTGCCAGCAGTTACTCCCCGAGGCAGGGGTATGGCTACACCTTC	TRBV6-5	.	TRBJ1-2	once	15
CSARQGYNSPLHF	TGCAGCGCCAGACAGGGCTATAATTCACCCCTCCACTTT	TRBV29-1	TRBD1	TRBJ1-6	.	13
CASSQGLLTNTEAFF	TGTGCCAGCAGCCAAGGTTTGCTAACGAACACTGAAGCTTTCTTT	TRBV3-1/TRBV3-2	.	TRBJ1-1	once	15
CSASYNYGYTF	TGCAGTGCTAGCTATAACTATGGCTACACCTTC	TRBV20-1	.	TRBJ1-2	.	11
CASSQDLKGARYEQYF	TGCGCCAGCAGCCAAGATCTCAAGGGGGCCCGCTACGAGCAGTACTTC	TRBV4-1	TRBD1	TRBJ2-7	.	16
CASSFNGLGGYTF	TGTGCCAGCAGCTTCAATGGACTGGGCGGCTACACCTTC	TRBV12-3/TRBV12-4	.	TRBJ1-2	.	13
CASSWTGGFLAFF	TGTGCCAGCAGTTGGACAGGGGGCTTCTTGGCTTTCTTT	TRBV21-1	.	TRBJ1-1	.	13
CASSGGSLQYTGELFF	TGCGCCAGCAGTGGAGGGAGTCTTCAATACACCGGGGAGCTGTTTTTT	TRBV5-1	.	TRBJ2-2	once	16
CASSLVGEQYF	TGTGCCAGCAGCCTAGTCGGCGAGCAGTACTTC	TRBV13	.	TRBJ2-7	.	11
CASSLSGAGELFF	TGTGCCAGCAGTTTATCGGGGGCCGGGGAGCTGTTTTTT	TRBV12-3/TRBV12-4	.	TRBJ2-2	.	13
CASSLAGQGPYEQYF	TGTGCCAGCAGCTTGGCGGGACAGGGGCCCTACGAGCAGTACTTC	TRBV5-4	TRBD1	TRBJ2-7	.	15
CASSQSLNQPQHF	TGTGCCAGCAGCCAATCCCTTAATCAGCCCCAGCATTTT	TRBV3-1/TRBV3-2	.	TRBJ1-5	.	13
CASSSAGGSYNEQFF	TGTGCCAGCAGTTCGGCAGGGGGCTCCTACAATGAGCAGTTCTTC	TRBV28	TRBD1	TRBJ2-1	once	15